This T cell receptor (beta chain) was found in a study of T-cell memory formation after mild COVID-19. It was 5'RACE with constant-segment primers that produced the TCR alpha and TCR beta cDNA libraries, which carried sample barcodes and UMIs. TCRdb called the 5' RACE reads again in MiXCR, with one record for every CDR3 protein. In the table there are roughly 400,000 distinct CDR3 sequences, 24% of which are singletons. The germline V and J ends were trimmed by 6 bases and 9 bases, with 24 bases remaining between them. This CDR3 has 14 amino acids. Germline V CDR1 and CDR2: DFQATT, SNEGSKA (reference sequence).

The chain joins TRBV20-1 to TRBJ2-7; the D gene is possibly TRBD1 (5 bases). This TCR was recovered from an adult woman who had mild COVID-19 (a few samples of this study predate the infection). Cell type and time point are not known. Source material: PBMCs or a T cell subset sorted from them (not recorded which). The chain's CDR3 is CSAQGVTGESGQYF. The CDR3, as DNA: TGCAGTGCACAAGGGGTGACTGGGGAAAGTGGGCAGTACTTC.